This is a list of T cell receptor beta chains from one sample in a study of blood T cell repertoires in COVID-19. Sequenced by immunoSEQ multiplex PCR; TCRdb stores in-frame clones only, minus some. This sample has roughly 100,000 clones, with 80% to 85% found just once. Sequencing was done on a sample of peripheral blood. The receptors were gathered from a man older than 75 with acute or convalescent COVID-19. The conserved cysteine and the conserved F or W are not part of the CDR3 here.

CDR3 protein	V gene	J gene
ATSRADRMNTEAF	TRBV15	TRBJ1-1
ASSQDRQTQY	TRBV4-3	TRBJ2-5
ASGLETKSTGELF	TRBV12-5	TRBJ2-2
ASSLGLAGGEQY	TRBV11-2	TRBJ2-7
ASSWSNYGYT	TRBV28	TRBJ1-2
ASSGVQGERTEAF	TRBV28	TRBJ1-1
ASSQELGQQGI	TRBV4-2	TRBJ2-7
ASSPPGQINSPLH	TRBV14	TRBJ1-6
ASSESGGPEQY	TRBV18	TRBJ2-7
ASRDVDLSSYNEQF	TRBV27	TRBJ2-1
ASSVEGGLAGTSYNEQF	TRBV9	TRBJ2-1
ASSLVGQGEKLF	TRBV7-2	TRBJ1-4
ASSRSGRSSYEQY	TRBV27	TRBJ2-7
ASTGASNQPQH	TRBV6-5	TRBJ1-5
ASREQGAGNQPQH	TRBV2	TRBJ1-5
ASSLGGSGGTEAF	TRBV19	TRBJ1-1
ASTPQNRNTEAF	TRBV28	TRBJ1-1
AWSKGGDSGNTIY	TRBV30	TRBJ1-3
ASSPWTDMNTEAF	TRBV7-8	TRBJ1-1
ASSETGNQNTGELF	TRBV2	TRBJ2-2
ASSDRGVTEAF	TRBV6-1	TRBJ1-1
ASTAGSSEQF	TRBV12-3/TRBV12-4	TRBJ2-1
ASSWDNSYEQY	TRBV5-5	TRBJ2-7
AWSVLAAGNQPQH	TRBV30	TRBJ1-5
ASSLPGQGEQY	TRBV5-1	TRBJ2-7
ASERTGGAYEQY	TRBV5-4	TRBJ2-7
ASSPGQGEAGELF	TRBV6-6	TRBJ2-2
ASTPGGGSYEQY	TRBV5-4	TRBJ2-7
ASSAYTSGLSYEQY	TRBV6-2/TRBV6-3	TRBJ2-7
SVTGLQETQY	TRBV29-1	TRBJ2-5
ASRRIAGGTGELF	TRBV13	TRBJ2-2
AWSKGQIYNQPQH	TRBV30	TRBJ1-5
ASGFFSTGGVYSEKLF	TRBV12-5	TRBJ1-4
SASPGASNQPQH	TRBV20-1	TRBJ1-5
ATSRASGSTDTQY	TRBV15	TRBJ2-3
ASSRYLVYEQY	TRBV12-3/TRBV12-4	TRBJ2-7
ASSPGGVTEAF	TRBV12-3/TRBV12-4	TRBJ1-1
SASGGTSNDYNEQF	TRBV20-1	TRBJ2-1
AWSLQGIEKLF	TRBV30	TRBJ1-4
ASSLSRGSNYGYT	TRBV28	TRBJ1-2
ASSLTPGQGNYGYT	TRBV7-9	TRBJ1-2
ASSHTGNYGYT	TRBV14	TRBJ1-2
ASLPGLANTGELF	TRBV18	TRBJ2-2
ASSVVNSPGGTQY	TRBV9	TRBJ2-5
ASSYAGQKETQY	TRBV6-6	TRBJ2-5
ASSADYPTDRDTQY	TRBV28	TRBJ2-3
ASSPRLAGQF	TRBV18	TRBJ2-1
ASSLDRAGYNEQF	TRBV5-1	TRBJ2-1
ASSARPRSSNYGYT	TRBV6-1	TRBJ1-2
ASSSFGDKNEQF	TRBV11-3	TRBJ2-1
ASSYFNQPQH	TRBV12-3/TRBV12-4	TRBJ1-5
ASSAGYREIGELF	TRBV5-1	TRBJ2-2
ASSGAGRGNTIY	TRBV28	TRBJ1-3
ASSPLQGQGYGYT	TRBV18	TRBJ1-2
ASEAGRYEQY	TRBV6-5	TRBJ2-7
ASSIDARRATNEKLF	TRBV19	TRBJ1-4
ASSPGLTFFDEQF	TRBV28	TRBJ2-1
ASAGWPGANVLT	TRBV2	TRBJ2-6